This T cell receptor beta chain was found in a study of identical twins. Overall study findings and caveats: Invariant MAIT and iNKT cells may have partly biased zero-insertion analyses. Memory repertoires lacked the insertion deficit that abundant cord blood beta clonotypes showed. The analysis was cross-sectional rather than longitudinal within donors.

Healthy Caucasian donors formed the entire cohort. CDR3 size: 16 residues. Trimming removed 5 bases from V and 4 bases from J; junction bases left unmatched: 9. From germline, CDR1 is SGHVS and CDR2 FNYEAQ. TCRdb re-derived calls from the 5' RACE reads in MiXCR, one entry per CDR3 protein. The table includes nearly 650,000 distinct CDR3 sequences, about 7% detected once. This clonotype was seen only a few times. No antigen is known for it. Another study also made use of these data, one on yellow fever vaccine responses in identical twins.

What was sequenced was PBMCs. The clonotype originates from a woman aged 18 to 35 in good health. J is TRBJ2-1 and V is TRBV7-6; 9 positions agree with TRBD2. The CDR3 DNA reads TGTGCCAGCAGCGCAATCAAAGCGGGGGGTTACAATGAGCAGTTCTTC. Translated: CASSAIKAGGYNEQFF.